This TCR beta chain was identified during a study of T-cell reconstitution after alpha-beta-depleted transplantation in children. This clonotype was recorded a few times. Looked up from germline, CDR1 is ENHRY and CDR2 is SYGVKD. The CDR3 totals 16 residues. Trimming at V came to 0 bases and at J to 0 bases, leaving 4 bases not matched to a gene. Unique molecular identifiers featured in how the TCRbeta library was prepared. TCRdb fed the PCR reads into MiXCR, producing one record per CDR3 protein. The sample has a few hundred thousand distinct CDR3 sequences; under 9.5% are singletons. Here the sequenced sample was PBMCs from the stem cell graft donor, taken from the stem cell graft. This sequence was found in a human donor who donated a stem cell graft to a child with acute lymphoblastic leukemia. The chain joins TRBV10-3 to TRBJ2-7; 8 bases match TRBD1. The CDR3 DNA is TGTGCCATCAGTGAGTCTCGACAGGGGAGCTCCTACGAGCAGTACTTC. Amino acid sequence: CAISESRQGSSYEQYF.